The 19 T cell receptor beta chains given below trace back to one sample, sequenced in a study of control samples from healthy donors and cancer patients. Sequenced by immunoSEQ multiplex PCR; TCRdb stores in-frame clones only, minus some. The sample shows some 94,000 clones, approximately 86% of them seen only once. The material sequenced was blood. The receptors come from a woman aged 50 to 60 in good health.

J is TRBJ1-2 and V is TRBV28; the D gene is possibly TRBD1 (6 bases). There are 16 residues in the CDR3. Trimming pared 6 bases from V and 0 bases from J, leaving 17 bases between. Germline V gene data show CDR1 as MDHEN and CDR2 as SYDVKM. Written as DNA, the CDR3 is TGTGCCAGCAGCTCGGGGGGCAAATTAGCTAACTATGGCTACACCTTC. This translates into CASSSGGKLANYGYTF.

This sequence joins TRBV5-1 and TRBJ2-2; 7 bases line up with TRBD2. CDR1 is SGHRS, CDR2 YFSETQ, per germline. This CDR3 has 14 residues. The J segment lost 4 bases and the V segment lost 4 bases, leaving 4 bases of the junction unmatched. CDR3 in amino acids: CASSRGEGTGELFF. The CDR3 bases are TGCGCCAGCAGCAGAGGGGAGGGCACCGGGGAGCTGTTTTTT.

The chain uses TRBV6-5 and TRBJ2-3, with D hard to call. CDR1 and CDR2 from the germline V gene are MNHEY and SVGAGI. This CDR3 spans 14 amino acids. The V gene lost 0 bases and the J gene lost 6 bases, with 10 bases spanning the gap. CDR3 sequence reads: CASSYSSGWDTQYF. As DNA, the CDR3 is TGTGCCAGCAGTTACTCGAGTGGGTGGGATACGCAGTATTTT.

This chain connects TRBV4-3 to TRBJ1-2; possibly TRBD1 for D (5 bases). Trimming pared 0 bases from V and 7 bases from J, leaving 12 bases between. In germline, CDR1 is LGHNA, CDR2 YSLEER. This CDR3 has 14 amino acids. This CDR3 reads CASSQESWGGGYTF. Written as DNA, the CDR3 is TGCGCCAGCAGCCAAGAATCTTGGGGGGGTGGCTACACCTTC.

The chain is built from TRBV4-2 and TRBJ2-6; TRBD1 matches at 9 bases. In germline, CDR1 is LGHNA, CDR2 YNFKEQ. The CDR3 consists of 18 residues. V lost 3 bases to trimming and J lost 4 bases; unmatched junction nucleotides: 10. CDR3 nucleotide sequence: TGTGCCAGCAGCCACGGGGACAGGGAGGAATGGGGGGCCAACGTCCTGACTTTC. Encoded protein: CASSHGDREEWGANVLTF.

The chain links TRBV12-3 or TRBV12-4 to TRBJ1-5, with a weak D call TRBD1 (5 bases). Trimming removed 4 bases at V and 6 bases at J, with 7 bases between. CDR3 length: 12 amino acids. CDR3: CASSWGGQPQHF. The CDR3 nucleotides are TGTGCCAGCAGTTGGGGCGGTCAGCCCCAGCATTTT.

The chain combines TRBV28 with TRBJ2-5, with TRBD2 as a possible D gene (5 bases). The CDR3 covers 13 residues. Germline V gene sequence: CDR1 MDHEN, CDR2 SYDVKM. V was clipped by 9 bases and J by 5 bases, with 16 bases between them. CDR3 region: CASTVGSSETQYF. In nucleotides, the CDR3 is TGTGCCAGTACGGTGGGGAGTTCGGAGACCCAGTACTTC.

V is TRBV9 and J is TRBJ2-3; D may correspond to TRBD1 or TRBD2 (5 bases each). V was clipped by 4 bases and J by 1 base, with 31 bases between them. From germline, CDR1 is SGDLS and CDR2 YYNGEE. This CDR3 spans 21 amino acids. The CDR3 nucleotides are TGTGCCAGCAGCACAAACCTCCCATCAAGGGGAGCGGTAGTTGGCACAGATACGCAGTATTTT. As protein: CASSTNLPSRGAVVGTDTQYF. Complete variable domain (other parts from reference TRBV9 and TRBJ2-3): DSGVTQTPKHLITATGQRVTLRCSPRSGDLSVYWYQQSLDQGLQFLIQYYNGEERAKGNILERFSAQQFPDLHSELNLSSLELGDSALYFCASSTNLPSRGAVVGTDTQYFGPGTRLTVL.

In its sample, this clone was seen once. This chain links TRBV5-1 with TRBJ1-5; 8 nucleotides line up with TRBD1. Germline CDR1 is SGHRS and CDR2 is YFSETQ. Trimming took 0 bases from V and 2 from J; bases not matched to a gene: 7. This CDR3 has 17 residues. The CDR3 sequence is CASSLDGQGIGNQPQHF. In DNA form, the CDR3 reads TGCGCCAGCAGCTTGGATGGACAGGGAATCGGCAATCAGCCCCAGCATTTT. The full variable domain, with the rest looked up from reference TRBV5-1 and TRBJ1-5, is KAGVTQTPRYLIKTRGQQVTLSCSPISGHRSVSWYQQTPGQGLQFLFEYFSETQRNKGNFPGRFSGRQFSNSRSEMNVSTLELGDSALYLCASSLDGQGIGNQPQHFGDGTRLSIL.

This chain connects TRBV12-5 to TRBJ2-7; tentatively, D is TRBD1 (6 bases). Trimming stripped 6 bases from V and 5 bases from J, with 11 bases between. The CDR3 spans 12 residues. Germline assignment: CDR1 LGHNT and CDR2 FRNRAP. CDR3 protein: CASGTGFHEQYF. The CDR3 coding sequence is TGTGCTAGTGGCACAGGGTTCCACGAGCAGTACTTC.

The chain couples TRBV4-2 to TRBJ2-3; 13 bases agree with TRBD2. The CDR3 covers 19 residues. V gave up 4 bases and J gave up 0 bases; unmatched junction bases: 10. Germline assignment: CDR1 LGHNA and CDR2 YNFKEQ. Written as DNA, the CDR3 is TGTGCCAGCAGCCGGACTAGCGGGGGCCCGACTTCTAGCACAGATACGCAGTATTTT. Protein: CASSRTSGGPTSSTDTQYF.

The genes are TRBV3-1 (or the pseudogene TRBV3-2) and TRBJ1-2; TRBD1 is a possible D gene (6 bases). This CDR3 region has 14 residues. The germline V gene has CDR1 LGHDT and CDR2 YNNKEL (reference sequence). Trimming took 7 bases from V and 1 from J, leaving 13 bases between them. In DNA, the CDR3 is TGTGCCAGCAACTATATGGGACATAACTATGGCTACACCTTC. It yields the protein CASNYMGHNYGYTF.

The chain couples TRBV28 to TRBJ2-5; D ambiguous. The CDR3 consists of 13 residues. Germline CDR1 and CDR2: MDHEN and SYDVKM. V lost 2 bases and J lost 3, with 7 bases in between. This chain's CDR3 is CASSLPVEETQYF. CDR3 nucleotides: TGTGCCAGCAGTTTACCGGTAGAAGAGACCCAGTACTTC. The full variable domain, in which reference TRBV28 and TRBJ2-5 provide the parts outside the CDR3, is DVKVTQSSRYLVKRTGEKVFLECVQDMDHENMFWYRQDPGLGLRLIYFSYDVKMKEKGDIPEGYSVSREKKERFSLILESASTNQTSMYLCASSLPVEETQYFGPGTRLLVL.

The gene calls are TRBV6-2 or TRBV6-3 and TRBJ1-6; D ambiguous. Germline V gives CDR1 MNHEY, CDR2 SVGEGT. CDR3 length: 15 residues. Deletions cut 3 bases from V and 7 bases from J, with 13 bases between. CDR3 sequence: CASSYDPRRNSPLHF. For the CDR3, the DNA is TGTGCCAGCAGTTATGACCCACGTCGGAATTCACCCCTCCACTTT.

This clone was seen a single time. At one boundary the junction diverges from the germline segment, which might be a read error. The chain links TRBV7-8 to TRBJ1-2; D might be TRBD1 (6 bases). CDR1 is SGHVS, CDR2 FQNEAQ, per germline. The CDR3 consists of 13 residues. For the CDR3, the DNA is TGTGCCAGCAGCCTTATGAGGACAGATGGGTACACCTTC. It yields the protein CASSLMRTDGYTF.

In its sample, this clone was seen a few times. The chain links TRBV11-2 to TRBJ2-1, with D possibly called TRBD1 or TRBD2 (6 bases each). The CDR3 is made up of 15 amino acids. Germline CDR1 reads SGHAT; CDR2 reads FQNNGV. Trimming shortened V by 3 bases and J by 5 bases, and 14 bases separated the two germline ends. The CDR3 reads CASSFRGLGNNEQFF. The CDR3 DNA sequence: TGTGCCAGCAGCTTTCGGGGGCTCGGGAACAATGAGCAGTTCTTC.

This clone was detected only once. The rearrangement joins TRBV19 to TRBJ1-1, with 9 bases fitting TRBD1. The CDR3 is made up of 15 amino acids. V dropped 7 bases and J dropped 5; count of bases not matched to a gene: 11. Germline V gives CDR1 LNHDA, CDR2 SQIVND (reference sequence). CDR3 DNA sequence: TGTGCCAGTACCGTGGACAGGGGAGTATGGACTGAAGCTTTCTTT. This sequence encodes CASTVDRGVWTEAFF.

This chain uses TRBV6-5 with TRBJ1-6; 7 bases match TRBD1. This CDR3 has 15 residues. Germline trimming cut 0 bases from V and 9 bases from J; bases unmatched to any gene: 5. CDR1 MNHEY and CDR2 SVGAGI come from the germline V gene. The CDR3 region is CASSYSGQRLSPLHF. In nucleotides, the CDR3 is TGTGCCAGCAGTTACTCGGGACAGCGGCTTTCACCCCTCCACTTT.

V is TRBV23-1 and J is TRBJ2-2; 12 bases align to TRBD1. TRBV23-1 falls under the ORF class, with uncertain function. The J segment lost 4 bases and the V segment lost 2 bases, leaving 11 bases of the junction unmatched. There are 19 residues in the CDR3. CDR3 sequence reads: CASSQGSAGQGAGTGELFF. The CDR3 DNA sequence: TGCGCCAGCAGTCAAGGTAGTGCGGGACAGGGGGCGGGCACCGGGGAGCTGTTTTTT.